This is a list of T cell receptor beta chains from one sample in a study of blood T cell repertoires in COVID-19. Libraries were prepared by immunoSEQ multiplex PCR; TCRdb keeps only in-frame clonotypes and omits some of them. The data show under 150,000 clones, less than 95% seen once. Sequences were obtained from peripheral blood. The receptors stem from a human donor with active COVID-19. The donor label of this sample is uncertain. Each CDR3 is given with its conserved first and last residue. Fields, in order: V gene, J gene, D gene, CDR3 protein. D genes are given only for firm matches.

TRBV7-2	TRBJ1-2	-	CASSLGTAGWGYTF
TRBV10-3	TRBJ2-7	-	CAISEAGDTYEQYF
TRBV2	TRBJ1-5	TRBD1	CASSKDRTVYQPQHF
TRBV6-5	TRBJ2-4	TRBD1	CASTQTGTSWIQYF
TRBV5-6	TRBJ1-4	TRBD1	CASSLLGTGDEKLFF
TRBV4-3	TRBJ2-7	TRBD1	CASSQDGTGLYEQYF
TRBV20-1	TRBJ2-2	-	CSASRAGNTGELFF
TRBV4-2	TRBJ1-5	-	CASSQGGGWQPQHF
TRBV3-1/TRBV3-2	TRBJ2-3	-	CASSQDLKSTDTQYF
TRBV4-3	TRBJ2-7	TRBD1	CASSRDSDSYEQYF
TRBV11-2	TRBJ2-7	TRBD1	CASSLARTGPSYEQYF
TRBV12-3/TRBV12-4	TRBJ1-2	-	CASRTRQSGYTF
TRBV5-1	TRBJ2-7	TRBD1	CASSFQGADEQYF
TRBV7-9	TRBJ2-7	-	CASSLGRGPSYEQYF
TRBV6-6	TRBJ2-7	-	CASSHPQEYEQYF
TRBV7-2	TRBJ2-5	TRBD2	CASSFVSGGDKGAQYF
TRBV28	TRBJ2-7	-	CASTQSPGTFTYEQYF
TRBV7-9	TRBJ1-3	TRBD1	CASSLGETGGARTIYF
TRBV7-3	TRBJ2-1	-	CASSYGVAGTDEQFF
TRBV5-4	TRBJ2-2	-	CASSLGGSGANTGELFF
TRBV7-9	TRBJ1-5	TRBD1	CASSLFFQSRTGDNQPQHF
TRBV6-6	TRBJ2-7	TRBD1	CASSYAGQGNYEQYF
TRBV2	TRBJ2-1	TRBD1	CASLGQGEYNEQFF
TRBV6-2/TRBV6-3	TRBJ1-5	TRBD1	CASSLLPGQPFSNQPQHF
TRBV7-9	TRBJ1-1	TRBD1	CASSDRQGAKEAFF
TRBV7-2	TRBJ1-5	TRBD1	CASSPRDRVNQPQHF